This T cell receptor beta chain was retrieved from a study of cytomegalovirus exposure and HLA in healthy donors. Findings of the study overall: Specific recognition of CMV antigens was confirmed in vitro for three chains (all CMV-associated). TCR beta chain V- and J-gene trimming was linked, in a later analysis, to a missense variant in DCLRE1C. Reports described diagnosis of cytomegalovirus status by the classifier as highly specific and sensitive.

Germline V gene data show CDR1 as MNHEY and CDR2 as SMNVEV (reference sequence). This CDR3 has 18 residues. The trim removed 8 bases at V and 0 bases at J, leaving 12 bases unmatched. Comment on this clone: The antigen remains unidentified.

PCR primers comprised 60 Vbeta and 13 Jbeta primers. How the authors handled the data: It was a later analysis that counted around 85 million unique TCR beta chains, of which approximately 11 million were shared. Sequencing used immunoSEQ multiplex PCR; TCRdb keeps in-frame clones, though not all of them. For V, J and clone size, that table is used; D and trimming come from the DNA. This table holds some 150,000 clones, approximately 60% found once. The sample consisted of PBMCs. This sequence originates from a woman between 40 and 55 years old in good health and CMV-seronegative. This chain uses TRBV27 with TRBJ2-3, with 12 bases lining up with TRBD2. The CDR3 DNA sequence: TGTGCCAGCTCTTCTTTCGGACTAGCGGGGCGTAGCACAGATACGCAGTATTTT. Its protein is CASSSFGLAGRSTDTQYF.